This record concerns one T cell receptor (beta chain) sequence. RNA transcripts gave rise to amplified TCR beta CDR3 regions. An initial round of RT-PCR targeting the TCR CDR3 relied on the HTBI primer set. TCRdb re-called the multiplex PCR reads through MiXCR, storing one row per CDR3 protein. In the table there are roughly 500,000 distinct CDR3 sequences, around 15% of which are singletons. The sample is drawn from a study of T cells in Graves' hyperthyroidism and ophthalmopathy. Germline V gene sequence: CDR1 SGHNT, CDR2 YYREEE (reference sequence). Between the trimmed V and J ends, which lost 5 bases and 7 bases, there was a span of 19 bases. The CDR3 length is 15 residues. Patients having uncontrolled infection, another autoimmune disease, pregnancy or lactation were not included. Diagnosis rested on symptoms, serum thyroxine and TRAb, thyroid ultrasound, and orbital computed tomography.

The rearrangement uses TRBV5-4 and TRBJ1-3; D perhaps matches TRBD1 (5 bases). This receptor was identified in a woman aged 30 to 39 with Graves' ophthalmopathy. Sequenced input: blood. The CDR3 nucleotides read TGTGCCAGCAGTCGGGCGGGGACTGCACGGAACACCATATATTTT. Residues: CASSRAGTARNTIYF.